The present entry profiles one T cell receptor (beta chain) with its context. Its target is not known. This may be a read error: a much more frequent sequence differs by one nucleotide. The conserved closing phenylalanine or tryptophan is absent in this CDR3, likely reflecting a read error. RNA was extracted from bulk tissue without any cell sorting. Distant lung tissue was collected more than 3 cm away from the tumor edge. Three rounds of nested PCR, following a modified ARM-PCR protocol, produced the TCRbeta library. TCRdb analysed the multiplex PCR reads with MiXCR anew, one entry per CDR3 protein. Counted here are about 100,000 distinct CDR3 sequences, 65% occurring once; the ten biggest clones make up approximately 18%. These data come from a study of tumor and adjacent non-tumor tissue in lung cancer. Study context: The cohort had 12 to 13 adenocarcinoma, a couple of squamous cell and 1 small cell patients. On average, productive TCRbeta reads reached about 4.17 million per sample.

Findings and caveats of the study: Tumor TCR diversity, when higher, was linked to shorter survival.

The CDR3 loop spans 16 amino acids. Germline assignment: CDR1 DFQATT and CDR2 SNEGSKA (reference sequence). V gave up 2 bases and J gave up 1 base, with 17 bases separating them. The chain has TRBV20-1 and TRBJ2-5; D unclear. The source material was distant non-tumor lung tissue. The sequence derives from a man aged 25 to 45 with non-small cell lung cancer. CDR3 in amino acids: CSARPFSPIAQETQYS. As DNA, the CDR3 is TGCAGTGCTAGACCCTTTTCGCCGATAGCCCAAGAGACCCAGTACTCC.